A selection of T cell receptor beta chains follows, all from one sample in a study of T cell responses to AZD1222 COVID-19 vaccine. Profiling relied on immunoSEQ multiplex PCR, and the TCRdb table lists in-frame clones only, not all of them. Altogether approximately 200,000 clones are present, more than 85% being singletons, with the ten largest covering 3% to 3.5%. Sequencing used peripheral blood, obtained 28 days after the second AZD1222 dose. These receptors all stem from an adult who received the AZD1222 COVID-19 vaccine. CDR3s include the opening cysteine and the closing phenylalanine or tryptophan. Fields, in order: V gene, J gene, clone size, D gene, CDR3 DNA, CDR3 protein. D genes are given only for firm matches. The size entry is marked missing in some rows and otherwise reads once, few, many or a size class.

>TRBV18|TRBJ2-3|.|TRBD2
TGTGCCAGCTCACCACTTGAAGGGCTAGCGGGAGAGGGCACAGATACGCAGTATTTT
CASSPLEGLAGEGTDTQYF
>TRBV11-3|TRBJ2-7|.|.
TGTGCCAGCAGCCCACGAACCGGGACACCTTCCTACGAGCAGTACTTC
CASSPRTGTPSYEQYF
>TRBV5-4|TRBJ1-2|once|TRBD1
TGTGCCAGCAGCTGGGACAGAGACTATGGCTACACCTTC
CASSWDRDYGYTF
>TRBV19|TRBJ2-1|.|TRBD2
TGTGCCAGTAGTATCCTAGCGGGAGGGCCTAGGCAGTTCTTC
CASSILAGGPRQFF
>TRBV30|TRBJ2-5|.|.
TGTGCCTGGAGTGTCATGTCGGAGACCCAGTACTTC
CAWSVMSETQYF
>TRBV28|TRBJ1-2|.|.
TGTGCCAGCAGTTCCCGCGGGACGATACAGTGCACCTTC
CASSSRGTIQCTF
>TRBV13|TRBJ2-1|once|TRBD1
TGTGCCAGCAGCCCGCCCTCCGGGACAGGGCGACCTTGGAGCTCCTACAATGAGCAGTTCTTC
CASSPPSGTGRPWSSYNEQFF
>TRBV3-1/TRBV3-2|TRBJ1-4|.|.
TGTGCCAGCAGCCCCGAGGGCTCTAATGAAAAACTGTTTTTT
CASSPEGSNEKLFF
>TRBV6-5|TRBJ2-7|.|.
TGTGCCAGCAGTTACGAGTGGATGCAGTACTTC
CASSYEWMQYF
>TRBV29-1|TRBJ2-1|.|.
TGCAGCGCGCTAGCGTCTTCCTCCTACAATGAGCAGTTCTTC
CSALASSSYNEQFF
>TRBV14|TRBJ2-1|.|.
TGTGCCAGCAGCCTCCCCGGGACTCCCAATGAGCAGTTCTTC
CASSLPGTPNEQFF
>TRBV5-6|TRBJ1-2|few|.
TGTGCCAGCAGCCCTGGGCCGGCTCGCTATGGCTACACCTTC
CASSPGPARYGYTF